The 25 T cell receptor beta chains in this list originate from one sample, sequenced in a study of T-cell memory formation after mild COVID-19. TCRdb called the 5' RACE reads again in MiXCR, with one record for every CDR3 protein. The sample lists roughly 89,000 distinct CDR3 sequences; about an eighth were seen once. The sequenced sample was PBMCs or a T cell subset sorted from them (not recorded which). The receptor source for this set is an adult woman who had mild COVID-19 (a few samples of this study predate the infection). Cell type and time point are not known.

The table lists this clonotype with a count of one. V gene TRBV20-1 combines with J gene TRBJ2-1; TRBD2 matches at 9 bases. The CDR3 length is 14 residues. The V segment lost 6 bases and the J segment 3 bases; nucleotides outside the gene matches: 6. Germline V gene data show CDR1 as DFQATT and CDR2 as SNEGSKA (reference sequence). CDR3 sequence: CSASLAGFYNEQFF. Here the CDR3 DNA reads TGCAGTGCCAGTCTAGCGGGGTTCTACAATGAGCAGTTCTTC.

This clonotype was recorded at least ten times. The chain links TRBV24-1 to TRBJ2-1; TRBD2 aligns across 9 bases. Germline CDR1 reads KGHDR; CDR2 reads SFDVKD. This CDR3 spans 16 amino acids. After removal of 5 bases from V and 1 base from J, the junction contained 5 bases not matched to a gene. CDR3 region: CATSVDSGGSYNEQFF. In DNA, the CDR3 is TGTGCCACCAGTGTGGATAGCGGGGGTTCCTACAATGAGCAGTTCTTC.

Only a few counts were recorded for this clonotype. This chain links TRBV11-3 with TRBJ2-7, with 10 bases that match TRBD1. This CDR3 region has 19 residues. Trimming cost V 1 base and J 0 bases; bases outside gene matches: 12. Germline V gene lookup returns CDR1 SGHNT and CDR2 YENEEA. CDR3 bases: TGTGCCAGCAGCTTAGGAGCGGTTTGGGACAGGGGCGACTCCTACGAGCAGTACTTC. As protein: CASSLGAVWDRGDSYEQYF. The full variable domain, its missing parts supplied by reference TRBV11-3 and TRBJ2-7, is EAGVVQSPRYKIIEKKQPVAFWCNPISGHNTLYWYLQNLGQGPELLIRYENEEAVDDSQLPKDRFSAERLKGVDSTLKIQPAELGDSAVYLCASSLGAVWDRGDSYEQYFGPGTRLTVT.

This clonotype was seen ten or more times. V and J are TRBV12-3 or TRBV12-4 and TRBJ2-7; 9 bases agree with TRBD1. CDR3 length: 18 residues. With V trimmed by 6 bases and J by 0 bases, 15 bases remained unmatched. DNA of the CDR3: TGTGCCAGCAGGGACAGGGGTAAAGCGGGTGAAATCTCCTACGAGCAGTACTTC. Its protein product is CASRDRGKAGEISYEQYF.

This clonotype was seen more than once but under ten times. The CDR3 coding sequence is TGTGCCAGCAGCCTCGGAGGGGGGTATGGCTACACCTTC. This translates into CASSLGGGYGYTF. The gene calls are TRBV27 and TRBJ1-2; TRBD1 is a possible D gene (6 bases). Germline loops: CDR1 MNHEY, CDR2 SMNVEV (reference sequence). This CDR3 contains 13 residues. V lost 6 bases to trimming and J lost 5 bases, with 13 bases between them.

This clonotype has a handful of counts. The chain recombines TRBV27 with TRBJ2-7; D unresolved. The CDR3 loop spans 14 amino acids. Germline V gene data show CDR1 as MNHEY and CDR2 as SMNVEV (reference sequence). The ends were cut back, 4 bases at V and 0 bases at J, with 10 bases in the middle. CDR3 bases: TGTGCCAGCAGTTCCGCCGACGGCTCCTACGAGCAGTACTTC. It specifies CASSSADGSYEQYF.

Ten or more counts support this clonotype. The chain is built from TRBV7-3 and TRBJ2-2; TRBD2 agrees at 10 bases. This CDR3 has 18 amino acids. Germline lookup yields CDR1 SGHTA and CDR2 FQGTGA. V dropped 0 bases and J dropped 3; count of bases not matched to a gene: 7. The CDR3, as DNA: TGTGCCAGCAGCTTAACAGTGTCTAGCGGGAGCTACACCGGGGAGCTGTTTTTT. Translation: CASSLTVSSGSYTGELFF.

This clonotype has just a few counts. The chain carries TRBV2 and TRBJ2-1; TRBD2 aligns across 11 bases. The CDR3 runs to 15 residues. J lost 8 bases, V lost 5 bases, and 8 bases had no gene match. The germline V gene has CDR1 SNHLY and CDR2 FYNNEI. This CDR3 is CASSHSGRALYEQFF. The CDR3 DNA follows: TGTGCCAGCAGTCATAGCGGGAGGGCCTTATATGAGCAGTTCTTC.

This clonotype was detected many times. The chain recombines TRBV7-2 with TRBJ2-7; D perhaps matches TRBD2 (6 bases). Germline V gene data show CDR1 as SGHTA and CDR2 as FQGNSA. This CDR3 has 15 residues. The ends were cut back, 4 bases at V and 4 bases at J, with 17 bases in the middle. The CDR3: CASSSRGSRPYEQYF. In nucleotides, the CDR3 is TGTGCCAGCAGCTCGCGGGGATCCAGGCCTTACGAGCAGTACTTC.

The DNA of the CDR3 is TGTGCCAGCAGCCTCGGGGGAGCGGCGACCTACAATGAGCAGTTCTTC. Encoded protein: CASSLGGAATYNEQFF. The chain links TRBV9 to TRBJ2-1; maybe TRBD2 (6 bases). Trimming took 4 bases from V and 2 from J, leaving 16 bases between them. Germline V gene lookup returns CDR1 SGDLS and CDR2 YYNGEE. The CDR3 spans 16 residues.

This clonotype occurred many times. The rearrangement joins TRBV7-2 to TRBJ2-7; D is possibly TRBD2 (6 bases). V was cut by 10 bases and J by 2 bases, with 12 bases left in between. The germline V gene encodes CDR1 SGHTA and CDR2 FQGNSA. The CDR3 totals 12 residues. CDR3 DNA: TGTGCCATTCTGGGGGGACCCTACGAGCAGTACTTC. It encodes CAILGGPYEQYF.

This clonotype has ten or more counts. The V gene is TRBV30, the J gene TRBJ2-7, with TRBD1 matching 7 bases. This CDR3 is 12 amino acids long. Germline lookup yields CDR1 GTSNPN and CDR2 SVGIG (reference sequence). V lost 5 bases to trimming and J lost 6 bases; unmatched junction nucleotides: 7. CDR3 nucleotides: TGTGCCTGGGGTCATGGGACAGTCGAGCAGTACTTC. This gives the protein CAWGHGTVEQYF.

This clonotype was counted a few times. This sequence joins TRBV5-1 and TRBJ2-7; perhaps TRBD2 as D (6 bases). This CDR3 has 14 amino acids. CDR1 is SGHRS and CDR2 is YFSETQ in the germline V gene. V lost 1 base, J lost 2 bases, and 10 bases lay in between. The CDR3 protein is CASSLSSGTYEQYF. The CDR3 DNA follows: TGCGCCAGCAGCTTGAGTAGCGGAACCTACGAGCAGTACTTC. The whole variable domain, filled in from reference TRBV5-1 and TRBJ2-7, reads KAGVTQTPRYLIKTRGQQVTLSCSPISGHRSVSWYQQTPGQGLQFLFEYFSETQRNKGNFPGRFSGRQFSNSRSEMNVSTLELGDSALYLCASSLSSGTYEQYFGPGTRLTVT.

The chain uses TRBV12-3 or TRBV12-4 and TRBJ1-2, with D uncertain. Between the trimmed V and J ends, which lost 6 bases and 5 bases, there was a span of 19 bases. The CDR3 spans 15 residues. CDR3 sequence (DNA): TGTGCCAGCAGCACCCGTTGGGGTATACGGTATGGCTACACCTTC. Translating it yields CASSTRWGIRYGYTF.

The chain combines TRBV6-2 or TRBV6-3 with TRBJ2-3; D might be TRBD2 (6 bases). The V end lost 5 bases, the J end lost 2 bases, and 11 bases lay between the germline ends. CDR1 and CDR2 from the germline V gene are MNHEY and SVGEGT. This CDR3 spans 14 amino acids. The CDR3 is CASSVLAFTDTQYF. Here the CDR3 DNA reads TGTGCCAGCAGTGTACTAGCCTTCACAGATACGCAGTATTTT.

The chain has TRBV11-2 and TRBJ2-7; weak D call: TRBD2 (5 bases). Germline values: CDR1 SGHAT, CDR2 FQNNGV. The ends were cut back, 2 bases at V and 3 bases at J, with 23 bases in the middle. The CDR3 extends over 18 amino acids. The CDR3 loop is CASSLSSLGISELYEQYF. For the CDR3, the DNA is TGTGCCAGCAGCTTATCTTCACTAGGGATAAGCGAACTCTACGAGCAGTACTTC.

This rearrangement joins TRBV5-5 to TRBJ2-5; unclear D gene. From germline, CDR1 is SGHKS and CDR2 YYEKEE (reference sequence). V was shortened by 3 bases and J by 1 base, with 10 bases between the two germline ends. There are 14 residues in the CDR3. CDR3 residues: CASSSRQAQETQYF. The CDR3 coding sequence is TGTGCCAGCAGCTCACGACAAGCCCAAGAGACCCAGTACTTC.

This clonotype appeared a few times. This chain connects TRBV4-2 to TRBJ2-1; TRBD2 agrees at 7 bases. Losses at the gene ends were 3 bases for V and 9 bases for J; bases not matched to a gene: 14. CDR1 is LGHNA and CDR2 is YNFKEQ in the germline V gene. This CDR3 is built from 16 residues. The CDR3 DNA sequence: TGTGCCAGCAGCCAGGGTGAGGCGGGAGTAGGCTTTGAGCAGTTCTTC. As protein: CASSQGEAGVGFEQFF.

This clonotype was seen a handful of times. This chain joins TRBV4-2 and TRBJ2-1, with D maybe TRBD1 (5 bases). The germline CDR1 and CDR2 sequences are LGHNA and YNFKEQ. The CDR3 runs 15 residues. With 4 bases removed from V and 3 bases from J, the gap between germline ends came to 13 bases. The CDR3 protein is CASSLATTDYNEQFF. The CDR3 DNA sequence: TGTGCCAGCAGCCTCGCCACGACAGACTACAATGAGCAGTTCTTC.

Only a few counts were recorded for this clonotype. This chain links TRBV27 with TRBJ2-2; tentatively, D is TRBD1 (6 bases). The V gene's germline CDR1 is MNHEY and CDR2 SMNVEV (reference sequence). The CDR3 covers 13 residues. V lost 6 bases and J 6 bases, leaving 11 bases between the germline ends. CDR3 protein: CASSYTGSGELFF. The CDR3 bases are TGTGCCAGCAGCTATACAGGGTCCGGGGAGCTGTTTTTT.

This clonotype was detected ten times or more. The chain carries TRBV20-1 and TRBJ1-1; D gene ambiguous. V was cut by 6 bases and J by 4 bases, with 12 bases left in between. The CDR3 covers 12 residues. Germline V gene data show CDR1 as DFQATT and CDR2 as SNEGSKA (reference sequence). The CDR3 DNA reads TGCAGTGCAAGGCGGGTCGCCACTGAAGCTTTCTTT. This gives the protein CSARRVATEAFF.

The sample holds a few counts of this clonotype. V gene TRBV6-2 or TRBV6-3 combines with J gene TRBJ2-1; D remains unclear. This CDR3 spans 15 amino acids. V was pared by 8 bases and J by 0 bases, with 14 bases between. Germline V CDR1 and CDR2: MNHEY, SVGEGT. The CDR3 is CASRSDVSSYNEQFF. DNA for the CDR3: TGTGCCAGCCGATCGGACGTTAGCTCCTACAATGAGCAGTTCTTC.

The sample holds a few counts of this clonotype. The chain recombines TRBV20-1 with TRBJ2-7; 7 nucleotides line up with TRBD2. Germline-derived CDR1 and CDR2 are DFQATT and SNEGSKA (reference sequence). The CDR3 consists of 15 residues. J lost 2 bases, V lost 3 bases, and 10 bases had no gene match. CDR3 sequence (DNA): TGCAGTGCTAGTATGCTAGCGGACGGAGCCTACGAGCAGTACTTC. Amino acids: CSASMLADGAYEQYF.

This clonotype occurred a few times. The rearrangement joins TRBV5-5 to TRBJ2-3; TRBD2 matches 12 bases. The CDR3 sequence is 17 residues long. J lost 4 bases, V lost 7 bases, and 13 bases had no gene match. Germline-derived CDR1 and CDR2 are SGHKS and YYEKEE (reference sequence). The CDR3 here is CASCLPTSGGVADTQYF. The DNA for the CDR3 is TGTGCCAGCTGCCTCCCGACTAGCGGGGGTGTGGCAGATACGCAGTATTTT. Full variable domain (remainder filled in from reference TRBV5-5 and TRBJ2-3): DAGVTQSPTHLIKTRGQQVTLRCSPISGHKSVSWYQQVLGQGPQFIFQYYEKEERGRGNFPDRFSARQFPNYSSELNVNALLLGDSALYLCASCLPTSGGVADTQYFGPGTRLTVL.

The J gene is TRBJ2-5, the V gene TRBV6-2 or TRBV6-3; 13 bases fit TRBD2. V trimming: 7 bases; J trimming: 5 bases; junction bases outside the gene matches: 7. The CDR3 loop spans 15 amino acids. Germline V gene sequence: CDR1 MNHEY, CDR2 SVGEGT. The CDR3 region is CASTPWTSGSETQYF. DNA for the CDR3: TGTGCCAGCACCCCTTGGACTAGCGGGAGTGAGACCCAGTACTTC.